The clone carrying this T cell receptor beta chain was observed a handful of times. Its antigen is still unknown. The CDR3 sequence is 13 residues long. Germline CDR1 SGHRS, CDR2 YFSETQ. Trimming left V 2 bases short and J 9 bases short, with 12 bases between. MiXCR, applied by TCRdb to the 5' RACE reads, yields one record per CDR3 protein. The sample shows 450,000 to 650,000 distinct CDR3 sequences, roughly 18% of them seen only once. The sample belongs to a study of T-cell memory formation after mild COVID-19. Points from the study as a whole: Clones contracting across day 15 to 85 had a balanced CD4/CD8 profile; later expanding clones leaned CD4+. Proof of SARS-CoV-2 specificity was absent for the second-wave clones that crested on day 37.

The receptor comes from an adult woman who had mild COVID-19 (a few samples of this study predate the infection). Cell type and time point are not known. What was sequenced was PBMCs or a T cell subset sorted from them (not recorded which). V usage is TRBV5-1 and J usage is TRBJ2-1; D ambiguous. DNA of the CDR3: TGCGCCAGCAGCTTCCCCCCGGTAGGTGAGCAGTTCTTC. It translates to CASSFPPVGEQFF. Full variable domain (remainder filled in from reference TRBV5-1 and TRBJ2-1): KAGVTQTPRYLIKTRGQQVTLSCSPISGHRSVSWYQQTPGQGLQFLFEYFSETQRNKGNFPGRFSGRQFSNSRSEMNVSTLELGDSALYLCASSFPPVGEQFFGPGTRLTVL.